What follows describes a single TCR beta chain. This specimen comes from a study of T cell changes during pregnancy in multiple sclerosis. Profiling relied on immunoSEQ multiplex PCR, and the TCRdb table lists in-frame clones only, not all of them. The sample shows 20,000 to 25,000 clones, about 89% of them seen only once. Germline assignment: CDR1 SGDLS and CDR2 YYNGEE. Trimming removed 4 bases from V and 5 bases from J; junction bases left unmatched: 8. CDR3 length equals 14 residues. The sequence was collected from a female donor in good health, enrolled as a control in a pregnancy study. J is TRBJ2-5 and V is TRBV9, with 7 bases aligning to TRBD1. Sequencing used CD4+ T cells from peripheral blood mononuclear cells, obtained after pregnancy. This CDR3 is CASSRKQGKETQYF. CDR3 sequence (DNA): TGTGCCAGCAGCCGTAAACAGGGGAAGGAGACCCAGTACTTC.